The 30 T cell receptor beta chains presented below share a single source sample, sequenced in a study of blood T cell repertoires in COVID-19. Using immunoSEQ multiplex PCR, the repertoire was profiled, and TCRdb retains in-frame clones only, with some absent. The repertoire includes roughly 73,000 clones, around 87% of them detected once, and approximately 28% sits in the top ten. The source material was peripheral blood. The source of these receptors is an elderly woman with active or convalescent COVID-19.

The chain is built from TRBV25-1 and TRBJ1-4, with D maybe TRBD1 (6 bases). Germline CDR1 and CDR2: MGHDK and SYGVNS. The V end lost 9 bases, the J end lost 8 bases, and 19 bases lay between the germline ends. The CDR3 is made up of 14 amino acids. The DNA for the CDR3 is TGTGCCAGTTCCGAATACAGGGCAAGGGAAAAACTGTTTTTT. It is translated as CASSEYRAREKLFF.

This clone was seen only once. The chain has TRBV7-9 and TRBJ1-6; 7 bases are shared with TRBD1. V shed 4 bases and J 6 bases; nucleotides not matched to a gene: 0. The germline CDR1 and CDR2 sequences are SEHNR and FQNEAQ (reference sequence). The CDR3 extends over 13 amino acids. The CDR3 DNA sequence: TGTGCCAGCAGCTCAGGGGGTAATTCACCCCTCCACTTT. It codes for CASSSGGNSPLHF.

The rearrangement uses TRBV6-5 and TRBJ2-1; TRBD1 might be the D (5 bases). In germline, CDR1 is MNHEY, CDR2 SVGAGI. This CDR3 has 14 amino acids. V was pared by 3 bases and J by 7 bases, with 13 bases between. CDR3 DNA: TGTGCCAGCAGTTATCGGACAAATGGGAATGAGCAGTTCTTC. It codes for CASSYRTNGNEQFF.

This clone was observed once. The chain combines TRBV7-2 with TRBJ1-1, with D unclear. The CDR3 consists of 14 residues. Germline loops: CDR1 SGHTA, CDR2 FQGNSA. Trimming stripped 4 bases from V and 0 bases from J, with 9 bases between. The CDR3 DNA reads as TGTGCCAGCAGCTCCACTCATGTGAACACTGAAGCTTTCTTT. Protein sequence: CASSSTHVNTEAFF.

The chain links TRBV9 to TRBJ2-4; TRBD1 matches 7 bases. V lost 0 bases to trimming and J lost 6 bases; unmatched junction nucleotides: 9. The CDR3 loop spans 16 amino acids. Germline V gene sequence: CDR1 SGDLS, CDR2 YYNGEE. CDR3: CASSVEPGGSVNIQYF. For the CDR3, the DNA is TGTGCCAGCAGCGTAGAGCCAGGGGGAAGCGTAAACATTCAGTACTTC.

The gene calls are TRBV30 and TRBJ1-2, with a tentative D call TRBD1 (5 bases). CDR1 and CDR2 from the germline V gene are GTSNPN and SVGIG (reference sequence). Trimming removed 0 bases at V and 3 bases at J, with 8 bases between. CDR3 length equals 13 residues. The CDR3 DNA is TGTGCCTGGAGTGTTTCCAGGGACTATGGCTACACCTTC. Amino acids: CAWSVSRDYGYTF.

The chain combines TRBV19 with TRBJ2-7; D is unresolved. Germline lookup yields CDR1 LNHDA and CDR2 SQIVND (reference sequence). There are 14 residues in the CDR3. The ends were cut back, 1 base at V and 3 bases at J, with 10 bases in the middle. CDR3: CASSIAGTGYEQYF. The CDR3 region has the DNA TGTGCCAGTAGTATAGCGGGTACCGGCTACGAGCAGTACTTC.

The CDR3 nucleotides are TGCGCCAGCAGCTTGGGGGACGCAGGGGGCCCAGATACGCAGTATTTT. Residues: CASSLGDAGGPDTQYF. The rearrangement links TRBV5-1 to TRBJ2-3; 8 nucleotides line up with TRBD1. The CDR3 spans 16 residues. CDR1 SGHRS and CDR2 YFSETQ come from the germline V gene. J lost 4 bases, V lost 0 bases, and 7 bases had no gene match.

CDR3 amino acids: CASSLRTVFPNYGYTF. CDR3 nucleotides: TGCGCCAGCAGCCTCCGGACAGTCTTCCCTAACTATGGCTACACCTTC. The V gene is TRBV4-1, the J gene TRBJ1-2, with D perhaps matching TRBD1 (6 bases). Looked up from germline, CDR1 is MGHRA and CDR2 is YSYEKL. The CDR3 sequence is 16 residues long. V dropped 4 bases and J dropped 0 bases, with 15 bases sitting between them.

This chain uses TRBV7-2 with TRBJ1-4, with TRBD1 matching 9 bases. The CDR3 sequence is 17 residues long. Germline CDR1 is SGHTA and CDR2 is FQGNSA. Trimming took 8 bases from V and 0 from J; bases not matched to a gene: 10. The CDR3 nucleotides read TGTGCCAGCTCCCCCCGGGGACAGGGTGCAACTAATGAAAAACTGTTTTTT. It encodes CASSPRGQGATNEKLFF. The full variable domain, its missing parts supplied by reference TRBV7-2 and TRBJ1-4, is GAGVSQSPSNKVTEKGKDVELRCDPISGHTALYWYRQSLGQGLEFLIYFQGNSAPDKSGLPSDRFSAERTGGSVSTLTIQRTQQEDSAVYLCASSPRGQGATNEKLFFGSGTQLSVL.

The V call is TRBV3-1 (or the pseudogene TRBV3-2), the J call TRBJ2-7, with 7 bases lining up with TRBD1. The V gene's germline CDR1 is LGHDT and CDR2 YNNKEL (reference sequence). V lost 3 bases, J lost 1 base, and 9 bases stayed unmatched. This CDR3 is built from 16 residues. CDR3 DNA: TGTGCCAGCAGCCATTCCCCCCGGACAGGATCCTACGAGCAGTACTTC. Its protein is CASSHSPRTGSYEQYF.

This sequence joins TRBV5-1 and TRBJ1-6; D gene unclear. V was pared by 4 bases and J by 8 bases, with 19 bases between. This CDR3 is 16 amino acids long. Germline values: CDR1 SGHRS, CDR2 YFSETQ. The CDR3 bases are TGCGCCAGCAGCCGCGGCCCAGCGGGAGGAGATTCACCCCTCCACTTT. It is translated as CASSRGPAGGDSPLHF.

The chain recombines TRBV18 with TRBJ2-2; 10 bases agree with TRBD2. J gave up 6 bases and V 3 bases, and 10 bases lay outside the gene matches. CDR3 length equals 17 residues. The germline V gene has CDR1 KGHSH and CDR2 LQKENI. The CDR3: CASSPLAGGRTSGELFF. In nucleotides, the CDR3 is TGTGCCAGCTCACCCTTAGCGGGGGGCCGGACTTCCGGGGAGCTGTTTTTT.

In DNA, the CDR3 is TGTGCCAGCAGCGCGCGCAGGAGACAGCGAGACACCCAGTACTTC. Encoded protein: CASSARRRQRDTQYF. V is TRBV7-2 and J is TRBJ2-5; a possible D gene is TRBD1 (5 bases). V dropped 5 bases and J dropped 8 bases, with 21 bases sitting between them. The CDR3 length is 15 residues. Looked up from germline, CDR1 is SGHTA and CDR2 is FQGNSA.

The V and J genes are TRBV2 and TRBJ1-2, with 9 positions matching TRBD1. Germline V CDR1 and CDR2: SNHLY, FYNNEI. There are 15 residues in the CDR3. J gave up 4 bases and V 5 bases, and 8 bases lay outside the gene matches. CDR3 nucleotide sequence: TGTGCCAGCAGTCGCCGGACAGGGGAAGGCTATGGCTACACCTTC. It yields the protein CASSRRTGEGYGYTF.

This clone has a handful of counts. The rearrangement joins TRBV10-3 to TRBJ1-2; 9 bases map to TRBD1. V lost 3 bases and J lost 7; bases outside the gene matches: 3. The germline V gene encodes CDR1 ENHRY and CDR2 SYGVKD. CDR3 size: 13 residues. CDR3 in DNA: TGTGCCATCAGTGAATCGGGACAGGGTGGCTACACCTTC. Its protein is CAISESGQGGYTF.

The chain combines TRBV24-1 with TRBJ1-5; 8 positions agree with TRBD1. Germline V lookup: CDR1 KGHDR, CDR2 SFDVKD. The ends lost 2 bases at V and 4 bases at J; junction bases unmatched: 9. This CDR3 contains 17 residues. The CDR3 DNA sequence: TGTGCCACCAGTGATTCTAGGACAGGGCCCAATAATCAGCCCCAGCATTTT. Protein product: CATSDSRTGPNNQPQHF.

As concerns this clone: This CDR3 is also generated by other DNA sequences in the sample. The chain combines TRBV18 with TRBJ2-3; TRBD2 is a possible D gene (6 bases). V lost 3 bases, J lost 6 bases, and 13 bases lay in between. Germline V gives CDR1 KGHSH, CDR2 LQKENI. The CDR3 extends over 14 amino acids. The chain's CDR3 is CASSPGGGGDTQYF. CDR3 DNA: TGTGCCAGCTCACCCGGGGGAGGAGGCGATACGCAGTATTTT.

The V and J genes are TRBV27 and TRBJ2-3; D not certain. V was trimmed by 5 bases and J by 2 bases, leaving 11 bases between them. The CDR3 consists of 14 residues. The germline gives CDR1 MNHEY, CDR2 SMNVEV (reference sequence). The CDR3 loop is CASSPPTFTDTQYF. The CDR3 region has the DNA TGTGCCAGCAGTCCCCCTACCTTCACAGATACGCAGTATTTT.

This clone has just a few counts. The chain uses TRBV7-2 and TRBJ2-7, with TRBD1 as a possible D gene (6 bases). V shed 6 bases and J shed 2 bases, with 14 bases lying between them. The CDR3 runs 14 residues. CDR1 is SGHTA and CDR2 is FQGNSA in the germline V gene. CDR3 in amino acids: CASSSRDTTYEQYF. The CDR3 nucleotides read TGTGCCAGCAGTTCCCGGGACACCACCTACGAGCAGTACTTC.

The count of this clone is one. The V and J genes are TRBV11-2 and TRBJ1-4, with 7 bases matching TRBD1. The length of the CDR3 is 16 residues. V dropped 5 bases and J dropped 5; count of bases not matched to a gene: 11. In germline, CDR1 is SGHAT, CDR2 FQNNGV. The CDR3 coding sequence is TGTGCCAGCAGCCTAGGGACAGCCCGAATCAATGAAAAACTGTTTTTT. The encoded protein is CASSLGTARINEKLFF.

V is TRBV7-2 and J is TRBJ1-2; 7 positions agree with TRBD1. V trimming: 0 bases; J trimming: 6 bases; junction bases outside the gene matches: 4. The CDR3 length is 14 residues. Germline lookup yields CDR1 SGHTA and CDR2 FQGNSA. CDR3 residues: CASSLARQGHGYTF. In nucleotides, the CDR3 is TGTGCCAGCAGCTTAGCGCGACAGGGACATGGCTACACCTTC.

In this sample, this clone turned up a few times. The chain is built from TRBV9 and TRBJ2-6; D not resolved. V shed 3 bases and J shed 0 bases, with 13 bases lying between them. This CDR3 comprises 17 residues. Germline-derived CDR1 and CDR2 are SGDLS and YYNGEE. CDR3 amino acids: CASSGHPIYSGANVLTF. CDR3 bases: TGTGCCAGCAGCGGACATCCCATCTACTCTGGGGCCAACGTCCTGACTTTC.

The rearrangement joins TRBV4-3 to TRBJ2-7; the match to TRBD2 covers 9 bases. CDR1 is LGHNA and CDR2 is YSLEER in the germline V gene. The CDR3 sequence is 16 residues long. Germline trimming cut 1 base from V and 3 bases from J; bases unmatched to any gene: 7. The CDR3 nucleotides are TGCGCCAGCAGCCAAGGTCTAGCGGGGCTAAACTACGAGCAGTACTTC. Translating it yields CASSQGLAGLNYEQYF.

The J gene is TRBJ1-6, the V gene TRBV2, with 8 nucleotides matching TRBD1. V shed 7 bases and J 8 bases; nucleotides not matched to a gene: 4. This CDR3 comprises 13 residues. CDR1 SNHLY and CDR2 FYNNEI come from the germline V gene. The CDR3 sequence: CASNQGAYSPLHF. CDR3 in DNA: TGTGCCAGCAATCAGGGGGCCTATTCACCCCTCCACTTT.

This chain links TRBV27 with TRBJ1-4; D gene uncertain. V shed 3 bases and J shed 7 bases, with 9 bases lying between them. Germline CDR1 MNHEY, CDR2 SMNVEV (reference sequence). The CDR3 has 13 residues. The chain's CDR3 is CASSFSSVEKLFF. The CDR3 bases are TGTGCCAGCAGTTTCTCATCGGTTGAAAAACTGTTTTTT.

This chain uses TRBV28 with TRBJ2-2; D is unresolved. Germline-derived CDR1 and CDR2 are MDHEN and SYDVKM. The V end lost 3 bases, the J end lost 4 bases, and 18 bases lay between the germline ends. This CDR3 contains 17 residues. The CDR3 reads CASSFPTGRVITGELFF. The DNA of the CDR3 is TGTGCCAGCAGTTTCCCCACGGGTCGGGTTATCACCGGGGAGCTGTTTTTT.

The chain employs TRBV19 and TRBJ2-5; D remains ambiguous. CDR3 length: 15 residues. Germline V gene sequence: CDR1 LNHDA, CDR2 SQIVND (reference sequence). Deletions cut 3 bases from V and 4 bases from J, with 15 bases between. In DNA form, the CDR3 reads TGTGCCAGTAGTATGGCCGCCGACTTTGGAGAGACCCAGTACTTC. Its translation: CASSMAADFGETQYF.

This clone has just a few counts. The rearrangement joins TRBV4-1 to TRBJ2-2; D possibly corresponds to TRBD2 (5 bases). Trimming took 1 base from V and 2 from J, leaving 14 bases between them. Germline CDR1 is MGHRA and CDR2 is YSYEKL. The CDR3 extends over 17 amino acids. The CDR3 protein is CASSQGRGADNTGELFF. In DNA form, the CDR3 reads TGCGCCAGCAGCCAAGGTCGGGGAGCGGATAACACCGGGGAGCTGTTTTTT.

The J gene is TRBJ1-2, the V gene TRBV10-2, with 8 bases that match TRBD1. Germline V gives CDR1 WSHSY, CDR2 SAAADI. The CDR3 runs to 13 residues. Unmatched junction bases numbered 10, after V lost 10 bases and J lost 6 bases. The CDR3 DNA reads TGCGCCACCTCGACAGGGGCTGGCGATGGCTACACCTTC. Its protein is CATSTGAGDGYTF.